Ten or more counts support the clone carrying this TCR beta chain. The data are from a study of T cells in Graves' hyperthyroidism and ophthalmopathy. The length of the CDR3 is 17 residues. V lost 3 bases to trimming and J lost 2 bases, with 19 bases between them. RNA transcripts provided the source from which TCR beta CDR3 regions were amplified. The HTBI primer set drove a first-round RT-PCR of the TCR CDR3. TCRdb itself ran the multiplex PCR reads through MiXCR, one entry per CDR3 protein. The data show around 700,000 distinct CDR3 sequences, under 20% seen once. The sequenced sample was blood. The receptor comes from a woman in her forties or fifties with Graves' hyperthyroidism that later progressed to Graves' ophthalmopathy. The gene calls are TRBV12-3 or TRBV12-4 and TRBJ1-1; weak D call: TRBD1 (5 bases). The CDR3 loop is CASSLSSGGLGNTEAFF. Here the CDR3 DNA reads TGTGCCAGCAGTTTGAGTTCGGGGGGACTAGGAAACACTGAAGCTTTCTTT.